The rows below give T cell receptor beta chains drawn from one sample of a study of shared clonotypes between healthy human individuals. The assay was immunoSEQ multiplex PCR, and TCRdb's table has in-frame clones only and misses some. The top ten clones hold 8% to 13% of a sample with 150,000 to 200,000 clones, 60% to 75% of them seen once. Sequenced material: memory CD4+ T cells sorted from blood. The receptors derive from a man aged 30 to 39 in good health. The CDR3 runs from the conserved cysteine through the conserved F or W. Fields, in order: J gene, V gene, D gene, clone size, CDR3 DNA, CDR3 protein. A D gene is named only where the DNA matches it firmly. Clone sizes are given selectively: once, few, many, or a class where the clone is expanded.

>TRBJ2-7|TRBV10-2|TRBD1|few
TGCGCCAGCCTCCGGGACAGAGCCTCCTACGAGCAGTACTTC
CASLRDRASYEQYF
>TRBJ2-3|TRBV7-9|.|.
TGTGCCAGCACCGACTCGGGGGATACGCAGTATTTT
CASTDSGDTQYF
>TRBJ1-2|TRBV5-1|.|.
TGCGCCAGCAGCTTGGCCACAGACACTAACTATGGCTACACCTTC
CASSLATDTNYGYTF
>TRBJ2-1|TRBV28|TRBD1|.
TGTGCCAGCAGAGCTCCAGACAGGGTTCTTCGCAATGAGCAGTTCTTC
CASRAPDRVLRNEQFF
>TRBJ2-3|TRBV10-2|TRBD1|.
TGCGCCAGCAGCGACGAGACAGGGGGCACGACAGATACGCAGTATTTT
CASSDETGGTTDTQYF
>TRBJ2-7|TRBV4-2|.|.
TGTGCCAGCAGCCAAGAGAAGGTCTCCTACGAGCAGTACTTC
CASSQEKVSYEQYF
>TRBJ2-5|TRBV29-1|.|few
TGCAGCGTTTTTGCAGGGGGGGAGACCCAGTACTTC
CSVFAGGETQYF
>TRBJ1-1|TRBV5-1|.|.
TGCGCCAGCTTCGCCGGGACCTCGAACACTGAAGCTTTCTTT
CASFAGTSNTEAFF
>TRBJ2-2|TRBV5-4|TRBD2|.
TGTGCCAGCAGACTAGCGGGAGCTGGCGAGGAGCTGTTTTTT
CASRLAGAGEELFF
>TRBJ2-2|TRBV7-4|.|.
TGTGCCAGCAGCTTACGGGAGCTGATCGCCGGGGAGCTGTTTTTT
CASSLRELIAGELFF
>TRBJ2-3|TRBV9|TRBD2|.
TGTGCCAGCAGCCCCCGCCGACTAGCGGGAGCAATTAACACAGATACGCAGTATTTT
CASSPRRLAGAINTDTQYF
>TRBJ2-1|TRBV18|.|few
TGTGCCAGCTCACCACCGGACAGCTACAATGAGCAGTTCTTC
CASSPPDSYNEQFF
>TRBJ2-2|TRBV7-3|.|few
TGTGCCAGCAGCTTAAGGGTGAACACCGGGGAGCTGTTTTTT
CASSLRVNTGELFF
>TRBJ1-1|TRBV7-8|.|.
TGTGCCAGCAGCTTAGGGACGAACACTGAAGCTTTCTTT
CASSLGTNTEAFF
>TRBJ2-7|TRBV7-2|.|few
TGTGCCAGCAGTCGGTCAGGGGCCTCCTACGAGCAGTACTTC
CASSRSGASYEQYF
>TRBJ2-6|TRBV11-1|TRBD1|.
TGTGCCAGCAGACCCGGGACAGGGGTAACCCTCTCTGGGGCCAACGTCCTGACTTTC
CASRPGTGVTLSGANVLTF
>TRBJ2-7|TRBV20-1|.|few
TGCAGTGCTAACAGAATCCACGAGCAGTACTTC
CSANRIHEQYF
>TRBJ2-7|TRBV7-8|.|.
TGTGCCAGCAGCTTAGTAGTAGGGCTCGAGCAGTACTTC
CASSLVVGLEQYF
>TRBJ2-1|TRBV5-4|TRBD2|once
TGTGCCAGCAGCCTCGGGGGGGGCTCCTCCAATGAGCAGTTCTTC
CASSLGGGSSNEQFF
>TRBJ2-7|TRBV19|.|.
TGTGCCAGTAGTGGGTATGGACAGACCGGGGCCTACGAGCAGTACTTC
CASSGYGQTGAYEQYF
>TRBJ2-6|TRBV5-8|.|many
TGTGCCAGCAGCTTGTTATCGCCTGGGGCCAACGTCCTGACTTTC
CASSLLSPGANVLTF
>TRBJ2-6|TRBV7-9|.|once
TGTGCCAGCAGCTCAACCGGGACGGCCCGCGTCCTGACTTTC
CASSSTGTARVLTF
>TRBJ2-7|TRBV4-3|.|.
TGCGCCAGCAGCCAAGGTAGCGGAGCTTCCTACGAGCAGTACTTC
CASSQGSGASYEQYF
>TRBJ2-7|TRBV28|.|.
TGTGCCAGCAGTTTACCGGGTGGGGAGCAGTACTTC
CASSLPGGEQYF
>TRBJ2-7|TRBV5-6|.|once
TGTGCCAGCAGCTTGGTTGGGCTACAGAACTACGAGCAGTACTTC
CASSLVGLQNYEQYF
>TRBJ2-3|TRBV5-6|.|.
TGTGCCAGCAGCAACGGGGCCGGAACAGATACGCAGTATTTT
CASSNGAGTDTQYF
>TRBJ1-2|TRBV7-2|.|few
TGTGCCAGCAGCTCATTGCCTACAACGTTGCTGAGCTATGGCTACACCTTC
CASSSLPTTLLSYGYTF
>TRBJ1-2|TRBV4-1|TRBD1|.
TGCGCCAGCAGCCAACGTGACAGGGGTGTTGGCTACACCTTC
CASSQRDRGVGYTF
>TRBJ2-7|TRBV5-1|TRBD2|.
TGCGCCAGCAGGGGATCTAGCGGGAGTTGGGCAACCTACGAGCAGTACTTC
CASRGSSGSWATYEQYF
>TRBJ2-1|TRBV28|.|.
TGTGCCAGCAGTTTCCAGGGAGACATCAATGAGCAGTTCTTC
CASSFQGDINEQFF
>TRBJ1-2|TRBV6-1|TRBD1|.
TGTGCCAGCAGTCCCGGGACAGGAGGGAACTATGGCTACACCTTC
CASSPGTGGNYGYTF
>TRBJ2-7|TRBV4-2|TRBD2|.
TGTGCCAGCAGCCAGGATACTGGACTAGCTTCCTACGAGCAGTACTTC
CASSQDTGLASYEQYF
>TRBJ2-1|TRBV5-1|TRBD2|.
TGCGCCAGCAGCTTGGGACTAGCGGATTACAATGAGCAGTTCTTC
CASSLGLADYNEQFF
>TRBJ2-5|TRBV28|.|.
TGTGCCAGCGGTACGGGGTACCAAGAGACCCAGTACTTC
CASGTGYQETQYF
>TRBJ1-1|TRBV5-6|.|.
TGTGCCAGCAGCTTGGGAGGGCGGGACACTGAAGCTTTCTTT
CASSLGGRDTEAFF
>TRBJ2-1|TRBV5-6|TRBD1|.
TGTGCCAGCAGCCTAAGGGACAGCCGAGAGCAGTTCTTC
CASSLRDSREQFF
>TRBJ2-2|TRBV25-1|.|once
TGTGCCAGCCGGAGGAACACCGGGGAGCTGTTTTTT
CASRRNTGELFF
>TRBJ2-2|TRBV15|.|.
TGTGCCACCAGCAGAGTCCCCGGGGAGCTGTTTTTT
CATSRVPGELFF
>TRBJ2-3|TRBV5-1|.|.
TGCGCCAGCAGCGCGGACTTCCCCGCGCCAGATACGCAGTATTTT
CASSADFPAPDTQYF
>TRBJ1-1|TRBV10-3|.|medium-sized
TGTGCCATCAGGACGGACATCCTGAACACTGAAGCTTTCTTT
CAIRTDILNTEAFF
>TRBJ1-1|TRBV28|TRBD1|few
TGTGCCAGCAGTTTTCTTTTGACAGGGCGGGGCACTGAAGCTTTCTTT
CASSFLLTGRGTEAFF
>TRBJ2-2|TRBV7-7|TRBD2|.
TGTGCCAGCAGCTTAGGACTAGCGGCCGGGGAGCTGTTTTTT
CASSLGLAAGELFF
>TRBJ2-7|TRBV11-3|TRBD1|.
TGTGCCAGCAGTGAGCGACAGGGTTACGAGCAGTACTTC
CASSERQGYEQYF
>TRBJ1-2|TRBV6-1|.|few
TGTGCCAGCAGTGTCACACGGGACTATGGCTACACCTTC
CASSVTRDYGYTF
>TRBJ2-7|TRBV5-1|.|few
TGCGCCAGCAGCCCTCCGGCGGACGAGCAGTACTTC
CASSPPADEQYF
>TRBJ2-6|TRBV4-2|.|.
TGTGCCAGCAGCTTACAGGACAGCGGATCTGGGGCCAACGTCCTGACTTTC
CASSLQDSGSGANVLTF
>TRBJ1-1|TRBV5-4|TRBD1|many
TGTGCCAGCAGTACGACAGGGAAGAACACTGAAGCTTTCTTT
CASSTTGKNTEAFF
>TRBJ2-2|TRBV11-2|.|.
TGTGCCAGCAGCGCCCGGGACACCTACACCGGGGAGCTGTTTTTT
CASSARDTYTGELFF
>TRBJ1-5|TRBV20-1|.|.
TGCAGTGCTAGGGGGCAGGAGCCCCAGCATTTT
CSARGQEPQHF